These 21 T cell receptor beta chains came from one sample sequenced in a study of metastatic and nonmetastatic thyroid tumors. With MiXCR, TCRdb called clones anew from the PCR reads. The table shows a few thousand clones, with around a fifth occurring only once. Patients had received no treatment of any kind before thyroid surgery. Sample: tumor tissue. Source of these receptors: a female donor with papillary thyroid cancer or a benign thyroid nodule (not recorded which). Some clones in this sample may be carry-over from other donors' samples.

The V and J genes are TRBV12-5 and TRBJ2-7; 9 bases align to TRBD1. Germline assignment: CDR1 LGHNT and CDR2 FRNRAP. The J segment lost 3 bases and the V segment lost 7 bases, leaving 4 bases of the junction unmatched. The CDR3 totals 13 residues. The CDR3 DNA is TGTGCTAGTGCCCTGGACAGGGGCTACGAGCAGTACTTC. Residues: CASALDRGYEQYF.

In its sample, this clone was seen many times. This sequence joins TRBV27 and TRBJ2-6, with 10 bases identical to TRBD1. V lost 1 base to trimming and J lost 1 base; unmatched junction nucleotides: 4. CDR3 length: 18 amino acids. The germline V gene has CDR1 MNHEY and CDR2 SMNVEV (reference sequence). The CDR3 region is CASSLWGTGESGANVLTF. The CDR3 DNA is TGTGCCAGCAGTTTATGGGGGACAGGGGAGTCTGGGGCCAACGTCCTGACTTTC.

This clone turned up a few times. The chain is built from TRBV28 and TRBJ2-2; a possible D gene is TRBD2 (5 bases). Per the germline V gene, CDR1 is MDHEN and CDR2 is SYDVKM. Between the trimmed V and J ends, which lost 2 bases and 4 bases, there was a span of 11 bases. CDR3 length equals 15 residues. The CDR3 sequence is CASSLERSFTGELFF. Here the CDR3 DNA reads TGTGCCAGCAGTTTAGAGCGGTCCTTCACCGGGGAGCTGTTTTTT.

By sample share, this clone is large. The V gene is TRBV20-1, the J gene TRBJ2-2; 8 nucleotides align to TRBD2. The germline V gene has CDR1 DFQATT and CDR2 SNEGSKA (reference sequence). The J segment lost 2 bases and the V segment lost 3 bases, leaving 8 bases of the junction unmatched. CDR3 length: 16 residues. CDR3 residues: CSASRRLASNTGELFF. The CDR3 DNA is TGCAGTGCTAGCCGGCGACTAGCGAGTAACACCGGGGAGCTGTTTTTT.

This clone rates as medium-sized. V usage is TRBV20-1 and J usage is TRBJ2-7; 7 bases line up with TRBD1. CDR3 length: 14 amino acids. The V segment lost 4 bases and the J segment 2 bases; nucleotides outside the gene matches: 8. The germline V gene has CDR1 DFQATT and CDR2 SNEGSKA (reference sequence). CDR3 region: CSATSDRDPYEQYF. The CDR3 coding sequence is TGCAGTGCTACCAGTGACAGGGACCCCTACGAGCAGTACTTC.

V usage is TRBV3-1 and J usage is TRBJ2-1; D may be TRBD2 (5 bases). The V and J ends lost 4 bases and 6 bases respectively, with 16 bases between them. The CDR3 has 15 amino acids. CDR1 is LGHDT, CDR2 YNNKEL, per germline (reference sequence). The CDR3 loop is CASSPWSSGRNEQFF. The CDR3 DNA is TGTGCCAGCAGCCCGTGGTCCAGCGGTCGCAATGAGCAGTTCTTC.

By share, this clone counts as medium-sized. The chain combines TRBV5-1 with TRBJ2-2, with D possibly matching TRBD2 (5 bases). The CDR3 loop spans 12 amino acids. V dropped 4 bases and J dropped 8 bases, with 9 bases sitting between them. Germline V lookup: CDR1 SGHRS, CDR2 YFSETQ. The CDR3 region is CASSTREGELFF. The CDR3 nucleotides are TGCGCCAGCAGCACCCGGGAAGGGGAGCTGTTTTTT.

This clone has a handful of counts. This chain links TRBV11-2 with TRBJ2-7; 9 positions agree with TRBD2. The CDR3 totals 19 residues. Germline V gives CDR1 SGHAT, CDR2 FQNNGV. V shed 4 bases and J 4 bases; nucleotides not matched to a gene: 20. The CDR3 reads CASSSPEEGVAGELYEQYF. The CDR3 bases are TGTGCCAGCAGCTCTCCGGAGGAAGGGGTAGCGGGAGAGCTGTACGAGCAGTACTTC.

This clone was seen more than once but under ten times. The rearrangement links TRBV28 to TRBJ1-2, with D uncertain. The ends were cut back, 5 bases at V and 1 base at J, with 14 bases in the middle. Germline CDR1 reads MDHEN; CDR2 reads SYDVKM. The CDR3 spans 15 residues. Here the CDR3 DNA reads TGTGCCAGCAGTCCGACATCCACGGGTAACTATGGCTACACCTTC. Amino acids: CASSPTSTGNYGYTF.

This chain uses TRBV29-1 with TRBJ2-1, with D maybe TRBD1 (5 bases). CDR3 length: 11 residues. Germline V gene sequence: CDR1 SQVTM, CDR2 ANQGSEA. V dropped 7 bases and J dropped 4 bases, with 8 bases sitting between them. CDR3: CSATGYNEQFF. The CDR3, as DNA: TGCAGCGCCACAGGATACAATGAGCAGTTCTTC.

The CDR3 spells CASSGTRNTEAFF. The CDR3 nucleotides are TGTGCCAGCAGTGGGACACGGAACACTGAAGCTTTCTTT. The chain employs TRBV12-3 or TRBV12-4 and TRBJ1-1; the D gene is possibly TRBD1 (6 bases). The CDR3 sequence is 13 residues long. Trimming removed 5 bases at V and 1 base at J, with 8 bases between.

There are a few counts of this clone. DNA of the CDR3: TGTGCCAGTAACGTCAGGGCAAACGATTCACCCCTCCACTTT. Translated, it gives CASNVRANDSPLHF. V usage is TRBV19 and J usage is TRBJ1-6; tentative D call: TRBD1 (5 bases). Trimming removed 7 bases from V and 8 bases from J, with 15 bases in between. Germline lookup yields CDR1 LNHDA and CDR2 SQIVND (reference sequence). The CDR3 covers 14 residues.

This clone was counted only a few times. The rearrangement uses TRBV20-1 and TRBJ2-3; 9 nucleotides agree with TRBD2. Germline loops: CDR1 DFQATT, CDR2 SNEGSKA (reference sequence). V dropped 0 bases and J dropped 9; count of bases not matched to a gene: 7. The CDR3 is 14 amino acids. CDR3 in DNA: TGCAGTGCTAGAGATTTACTAGCGGGTGGAACGCAGTATTTT. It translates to CSARDLLAGGTQYF.

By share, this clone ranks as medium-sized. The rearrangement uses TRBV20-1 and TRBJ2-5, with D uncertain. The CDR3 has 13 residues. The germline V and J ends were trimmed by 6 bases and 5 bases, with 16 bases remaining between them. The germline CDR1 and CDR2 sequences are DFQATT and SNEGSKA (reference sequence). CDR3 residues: CSAPIDNRETQYF. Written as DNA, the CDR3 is TGCAGTGCGCCGATTGATAACCGCGAGACCCAGTACTTC.

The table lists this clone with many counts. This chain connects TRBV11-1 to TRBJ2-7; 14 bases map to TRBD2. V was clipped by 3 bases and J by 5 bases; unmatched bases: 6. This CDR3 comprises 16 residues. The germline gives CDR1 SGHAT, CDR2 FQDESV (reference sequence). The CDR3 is CASSLGLAGAWDEQYF. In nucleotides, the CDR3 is TGTGCCAGCAGCTTGGGACTAGCGGGAGCCTGGGACGAGCAGTACTTC.

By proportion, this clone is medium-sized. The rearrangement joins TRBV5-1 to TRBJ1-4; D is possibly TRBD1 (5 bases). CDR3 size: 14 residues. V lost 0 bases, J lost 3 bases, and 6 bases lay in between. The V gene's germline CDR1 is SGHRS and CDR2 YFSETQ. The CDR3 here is CASSLGGANEKLFF. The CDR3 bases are TGCGCCAGCAGCTTGGGGGGGGCTAATGAAAAACTGTTTTTT. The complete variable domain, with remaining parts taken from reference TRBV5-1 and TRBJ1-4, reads KAGVTQTPRYLIKTRGQQVTLSCSPISGHRSVSWYQQTPGQGLQFLFEYFSETQRNKGNFPGRFSGRQFSNSRSEMNVSTLELGDSALYLCASSLGGANEKLFFGSGTQLSVL.

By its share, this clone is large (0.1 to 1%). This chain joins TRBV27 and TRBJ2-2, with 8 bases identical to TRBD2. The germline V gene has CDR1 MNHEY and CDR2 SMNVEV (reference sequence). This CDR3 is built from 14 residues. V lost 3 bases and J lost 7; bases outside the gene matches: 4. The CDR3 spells CASSFSGEGGELFF. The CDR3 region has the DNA TGTGCCAGCAGTTTTAGCGGGGAAGGCGGGGAGCTGTTTTTT.

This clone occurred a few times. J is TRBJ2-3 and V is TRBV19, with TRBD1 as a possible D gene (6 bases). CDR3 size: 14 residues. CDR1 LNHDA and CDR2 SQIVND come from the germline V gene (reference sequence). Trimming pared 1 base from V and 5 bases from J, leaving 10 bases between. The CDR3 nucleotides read TGTGCCAGTAGTATAGTGCCAGGGGTAGATACGCAGTATTTT. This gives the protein CASSIVPGVDTQYF.

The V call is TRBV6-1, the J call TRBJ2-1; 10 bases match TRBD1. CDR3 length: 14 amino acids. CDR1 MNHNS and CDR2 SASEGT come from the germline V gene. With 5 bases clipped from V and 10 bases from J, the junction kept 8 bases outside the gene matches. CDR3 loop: CASSSGTGAGEQFF. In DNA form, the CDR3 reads TGTGCCAGCAGTTCCGGGACAGGGGCTGGGGAGCAGTTCTTC.

As DNA, the CDR3 is TGTGCCAGCAGCTTGGCTAGGGGGATTTCTGGGGCCAACGTCCTGACTTTC. It translates to CASSLARGISGANVLTF. The chain recombines TRBV5-4 with TRBJ2-6; TRBD1 might be the D (6 bases). The CDR3 is 17 residues long. The V end lost 0 bases, the J end lost 1 base, and 11 bases lay between the germline ends. Germline values: CDR1 SGHNT, CDR2 YYREEE (reference sequence).

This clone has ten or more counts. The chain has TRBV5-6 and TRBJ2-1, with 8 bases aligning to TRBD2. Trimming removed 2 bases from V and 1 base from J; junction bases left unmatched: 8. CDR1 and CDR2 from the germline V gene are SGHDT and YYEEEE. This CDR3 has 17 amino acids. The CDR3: CASSFPRGGPSYNEQFF. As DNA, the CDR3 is TGTGCCAGCAGCTTCCCCCGGGGGGGGCCATCCTACAATGAGCAGTTCTTC.